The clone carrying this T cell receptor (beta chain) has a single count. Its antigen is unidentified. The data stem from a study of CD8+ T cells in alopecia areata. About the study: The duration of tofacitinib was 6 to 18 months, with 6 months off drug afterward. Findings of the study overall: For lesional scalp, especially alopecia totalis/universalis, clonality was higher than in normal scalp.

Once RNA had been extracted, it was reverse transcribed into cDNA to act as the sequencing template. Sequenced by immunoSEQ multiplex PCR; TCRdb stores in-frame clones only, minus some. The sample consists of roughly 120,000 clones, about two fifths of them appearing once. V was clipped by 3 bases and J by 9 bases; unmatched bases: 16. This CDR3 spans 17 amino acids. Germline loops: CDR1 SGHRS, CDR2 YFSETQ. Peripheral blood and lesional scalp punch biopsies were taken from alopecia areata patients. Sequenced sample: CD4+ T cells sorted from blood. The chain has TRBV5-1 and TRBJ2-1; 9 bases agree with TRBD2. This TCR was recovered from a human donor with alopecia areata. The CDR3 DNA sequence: TGCGCCAGCAGCTCCAGCGGGGGGCAGCGGACCCAGGCTGAGCAGTTCTTC. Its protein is CASSSSGGQRTQAEQFF.